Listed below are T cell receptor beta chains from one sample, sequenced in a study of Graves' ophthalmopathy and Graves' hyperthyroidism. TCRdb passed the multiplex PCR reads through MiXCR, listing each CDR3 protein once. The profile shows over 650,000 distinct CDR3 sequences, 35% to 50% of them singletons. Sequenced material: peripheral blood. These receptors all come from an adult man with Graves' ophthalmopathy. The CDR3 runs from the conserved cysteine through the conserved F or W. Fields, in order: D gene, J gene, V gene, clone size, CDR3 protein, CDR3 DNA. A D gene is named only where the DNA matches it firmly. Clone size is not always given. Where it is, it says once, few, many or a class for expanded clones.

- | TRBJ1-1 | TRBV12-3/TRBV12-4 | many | CASSLEDTQRAFF | TGTGCCAGCAGTTTGGAGGACACCCAGAGAGCTTTCTTT
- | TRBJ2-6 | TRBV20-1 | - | CSAGRDANVLTF | TGCAGTGCCGGTCGGGACGCCAACGTCCTGACTTTC
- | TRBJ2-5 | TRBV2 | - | CASSELRGNEETQYF | TGTGCCAGCAGTGAACTGCGGGGCAACGAAGAGACCCAGTACTTC
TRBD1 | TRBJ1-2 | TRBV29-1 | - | CRRDRTAYGYTF | TGCAGAAGGGACAGGACGGCCTATGGCTACACCTTC
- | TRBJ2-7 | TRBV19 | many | CASSNSYEQYF | TGTGCCAGTAGTAACTCCTACGAGCAGTACTTC
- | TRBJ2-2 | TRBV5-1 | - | CASGLGENGELFF | TGCGCCAGCGGCTTGGGAGAAAACGGGGAGCTGTTTTTT
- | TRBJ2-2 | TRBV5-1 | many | CASSLLGSSNTGELFF | TGCGCCAGCAGCTTGTTGGGCAGCTCGAACACCGGGGAGCTGTTTTTT
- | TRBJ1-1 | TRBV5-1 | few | CASQGEINTEAFF | TGCGCCAGCCAAGGGGAAATAAACACTGAAGCTTTCTTT
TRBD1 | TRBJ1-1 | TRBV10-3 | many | CAISHRDSTEAFF | TGTGCCATCAGCCACAGGGACAGCACTGAAGCTTTCTTT
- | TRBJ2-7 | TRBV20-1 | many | CSARIAGEQYF | TGCAGTGCTAGGATAGCAGGCGAGCAGTACTTC
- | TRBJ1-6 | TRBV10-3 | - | CAISSRGARSPLHF | TGTGCCATCAGCTCTCGGGGGGCGCGGTCACCCCTCCACTTT
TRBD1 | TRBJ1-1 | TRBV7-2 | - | CASSSRDRGMWVYWNTEAFF | TGTGCCAGCAGCTCGCGGGACAGGGGAATGTGGGTTTATTGGAACACTGAAGCTTTCTTT
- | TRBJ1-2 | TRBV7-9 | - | CASSFDRGLGNYGYTF | TGTGCCAGCAGCTTTGATCGCGGGCTGGGTAACTATGGCTACACCTTC
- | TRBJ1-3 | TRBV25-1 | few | CASSYEGPSSGNTIYF | TGTGCCAGCAGTTACGAGGGACCTAGCTCTGGAAACACCATATATTTT
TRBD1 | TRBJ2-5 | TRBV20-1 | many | CSASDRPETQYF | TGCAGTGCTTCGGACAGGCCCGAGACCCAGTACTTC
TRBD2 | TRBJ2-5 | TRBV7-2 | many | CASSFPGSGRAWGEETQYF | TGTGCCAGCAGCTTCCCCGGTAGCGGGAGGGCCTGGGGAGAAGAGACCCAGTACTTC
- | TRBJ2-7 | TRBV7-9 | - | CASLGLSNEQYF | TGTGCCAGCCTCGGGCTGTCGAATGAGCAGTACTTC
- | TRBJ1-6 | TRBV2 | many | CASSLGGGSYNSPLHF | TGTGCCAGCAGCCTCGGGGGGGGCTCCTATAATTCACCCCTCCACTTT
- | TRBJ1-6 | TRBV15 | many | CATSRGHRPNSPLHF | TGTGCCACCAGCAGAGGACACAGGCCTAATTCACCCCTCCACTTT
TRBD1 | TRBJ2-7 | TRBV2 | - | CASLRTGGYEQYF | TGTGCCAGCCTCCGGACAGGGGGCTACGAGCAGTACTTC
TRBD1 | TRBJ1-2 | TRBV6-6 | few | CASVSGGGVGYTF | TGTGCCAGCGTCTCAGGGGGAGGGGTCGGCTACACCTTC
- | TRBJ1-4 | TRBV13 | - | CASSRDGTATNEKLFF | TGTGCCAGCTCACGGGACGGAACTGCAACTAATGAAAAACTGTTTTTT